These T cell receptor beta chains were read from a single sample in a study of CD8 T cell repertoires and HIV-1 epitope variants. The data were produced by immunoSEQ multiplex PCR, yet TCRdb's version contains in-frame clones alone and is incomplete. The repertoire holds approximately 5,900 clones, with around two thirds as singletons. The antigens of these receptors remain unknown. Sequencing was done on a sample of cultured CD8+ T cells derived from PBMCs. The origin of the receptors is a male donor with HIV. Each CDR3 is given with its conserved first and last residue. D genes are given only for firm matches. The listing skips clone size in some rows; elsewhere it reads once, few, many or a size class.

TRBV28,.,TRBJ1-2,.,TGTGCCAGCAGTTTGACTCGACATATCTATGGCTACACCTTC,CASSLTRHIYGYTF
TRBV19,.,TRBJ1-1,.,TGTGCCAGTAGTATCTTCGTGGGCTGGGAGAACACTGAAGCTTTCTTT,CASSIFVGWENTEAFF
TRBV7-9,.,TRBJ1-2,.,TGTGCCAGCAGCGAATATGGCTACACCTTC,CASSEYGYTF
TRBV4-3,once,TRBJ2-4,.,TGCGCCAGCAGCCAAGCCAGGGGTAGGAACATTCAGTACTTC,CASSQARGRNIQYF
TRBV2,.,TRBJ2-6,.,TGTGCCAGCACCCCCTTCGACTCTGGGGCCAACGTCCTGACTTTC,CASTPFDSGANVLTF
TRBV7-9,few,TRBJ2-7,.,TGTGCCAGCAGCTCCCCATTTGACTACGAGCAGTACTTC,CASSSPFDYEQYF
TRBV7-2,few,TRBJ2-7,TRBD1,TGTGCCAGCGAGACAGGGCTAGGACTCTACGAGCAGTACTTC,CASETGLGLYEQYF
TRBV27,once,TRBJ2-7,.,TGTGCCAGCAGTCCACTTCGGACAGTGGGGAGCGACGAGCAGTACTTC,CASSPLRTVGSDEQYF
TRBV15,.,TRBJ1-6,.,TGTGCCACCAGCAGAGTTGTACACGTCGGGCCCCTCCACTTT,CATSRVVHVGPLHF
TRBV19,.,TRBJ1-3,.,TGTGCCAGTAGTTTCGCCTTAGAGGCCGGAAACACCATATATTTT,CASSFALEAGNTIYF
TRBV11-2,.,TRBJ2-3,TRBD2,TGTGCCAGCATCTCGGGAGGATACGCAGATACGCAGTATTTT,CASISGGYADTQYF
TRBV6-1,few,TRBJ1-5,TRBD1,TGTGCCAGCAGTGAAGCGCTTCGGTGGCGGGGGGGACAGATCAATCAGCCCCAGCATTTT,CASSEALRWRGGQINQPQHF
TRBV30,once,TRBJ2-2,TRBD1,TGTGCCTGGAGTGCCCCGGGACAGGGCTTGGGCGGGGAGCTGTTTTTT,CAWSAPGQGLGGELFF
TRBV5-6,.,TRBJ2-6,.,TGTGCCAGCAGCTTGGATGGGGCGGCGGGGGCCAACGTCCTGACTTTC,CASSLDGAAGANVLTF
TRBV7-3,.,TRBJ2-1,.,TGTGCCAGCAGCCCCGCCGGGGGAAATGAGCAGTTCTTC,CASSPAGGNEQFF
TRBV11-1,.,TRBJ2-3,TRBD1,TGTGCCAGCAGCCCCAGACAGGGGATGACAGATACGCAGTATTTT,CASSPRQGMTDTQYF
TRBV15,.,TRBJ1-1,.,TGTGCCACCAGCAGAGATTCAGGGAACACTGAAGCTTTCTTT,CATSRDSGNTEAFF
TRBV29-1,.,TRBJ2-1,.,TGCAGCGTTGAAACGGGGGGCGGGGTGAATGAGCAGTTCTTC,CSVETGGGVNEQFF
TRBV11-2,.,TRBJ2-3,.,TGTGCCAGCAGCCCCCCAGGGTGGGAAGCGGGTCCGTTTTTT,CASSPPGWEAGPFF
TRBV19,.,TRBJ2-1,.,TGTGCCAGTAGTATAGGATGGGGGGTCGCCTACAATGAGCAGTTCTTC,CASSIGWGVAYNEQFF
TRBV5-3,.,TRBJ1-2,TRBD1,TGTGCCAGAAGCTTGGGTAAACAGGGGGCGCGAGGCTACACCTTC,CARSLGKQGARGYTF
TRBV27,large,TRBJ2-7,.,TGTGCCAGCAGTTTATCACAGGGAACCCTCTCCTACGAGCAGTACTTC,CASSLSQGTLSYEQYF
TRBV28,.,TRBJ2-7,TRBD1,TGTGCCAGCAGTTCAGACAGGGCAGACGAGCAGTACTTC,CASSSDRADEQYF
TRBV6-5,once,TRBJ2-3,TRBD2,TGTGCCAGCAGTTTATCCGGGACTAGCTCCGATACGCAGTATTTT,CASSLSGTSSDTQYF
TRBV7-6,.,TRBJ2-2,TRBD1,TGTGCCAGCAGCCCCGGACAGGCGATAACCGGGGAGCTGTTTTTT,CASSPGQAITGELFF
TRBV5-4,few,TRBJ2-7,.,TGTGCCAGCAGCTTCCAGGGGGGATCCGAGCAGTACTTC,CASSFQGGSEQYF
TRBV6-5,.,TRBJ2-1,.,TGTGCCAGCAGTGAGGGGGGGACATTGAATGAGCAGTTCTTC,CASSEGGTLNEQFF
TRBV15,.,TRBJ1-3,TRBD1,TGTGCCACCAGCAGGCCGACTCGGGACAGGGACTCTGGAAACACCATATATTTT,CATSRPTRDRDSGNTIYF
TRBV4-2,.,TRBJ2-7,.,TGTGCCAGCAGCCAAGATTCTAGCGTTAACGAGCAGTACTTC,CASSQDSSVNEQYF
TRBV7-9,.,TRBJ2-5,TRBD2,TGTGCCAGCAGCCAGTCTACTAGCGGGTTCCAAGAGACCCAGTACTTC,CASSQSTSGFQETQYF
TRBV16,.,TRBJ1-4,.,TGTGCCAGCAGCCAATCTCCGATCAATGAAAAACTGTTTTTT,CASSQSPINEKLFF
TRBV6-4,once,TRBJ2-1,.,TGTGCCAGCAGTGGAAGGAACCACAATGAGCAGTTCTTC,CASSGRNHNEQFF
TRBV5-5,.,TRBJ1-4,.,TGTGCCAGCAGCTTGGATTGGGACCCAAAGACAAAACTGTTTTTT,CASSLDWDPKTKLFF
TRBV28,.,TRBJ1-3,TRBD1,TGTGCCAGCAGTTTATTACTCGCCGGGACAGACTCTGGAAACACCATATATTTT,CASSLLLAGTDSGNTIYF
TRBV19,.,TRBJ1-1,.,TGTGCCAGTAGTACTATAGGGCTTGAAGCTTTCTTT,CASSTIGLEAFF
TRBV10-3,.,TRBJ1-2,TRBD1,TGTGCCATCATGCTGGATACAGGGGGCCCGGGCTATGGCTACACCTTC,CAIMLDTGGPGYGYTF
TRBV6-1,large,TRBJ2-7,TRBD1,TGTGCCAGCAGACAGGGGGCTTCCTCCTACGAGCAGTACTTC,CASRQGASSYEQYF
TRBV10-3,.,TRBJ2-7,TRBD1,TGTGCCATCAGTGTGGGAGGACAGGGGGGCGAGCAGTACTTC,CAISVGGQGGEQYF
TRBV7-2,.,TRBJ2-1,.,TGTGCCAGCAGCTTAGCGCGGACCGGTGAGCAGTTCTTC,CASSLARTGEQFF
TRBV18,.,TRBJ2-7,TRBD1,TGTGCCAGCTCACCACTTCCTCCGGGACAGGGTTTAGGCTACGAGCAGTACTTC,CASSPLPPGQGLGYEQYF